The 22 T cell receptor beta chains in this list originate from one sample, sequenced in a study of T cells after yellow fever vaccination. TCRdb called the 5' RACE reads again in MiXCR, with one record for every CDR3 protein. The data hold some 350,000 distinct CDR3 sequences, with under 14% observed a single time. The sample in question was PBMCs, obtained on the day of the first yellow fever vaccination. Source of these receptors: a man aged 18 to 30 who received the YFV17D yellow fever vaccine.

CDR3 amino acids: CAWSGTNYEQYF. The CDR3 DNA follows: TGTGCCTGGTCCGGGACAAACTACGAGCAGTACTTC. The chain joins TRBV30 to TRBJ2-7; perhaps TRBD1 as D (6 bases). The CDR3 runs 12 residues. Trimming left V 5 bases short and J 3 bases short, with 11 bases between. The germline V gene encodes CDR1 GTSNPN and CDR2 SVGIG (reference sequence).

Ten or more counts support this clonotype. V gene TRBV20-1 combines with J gene TRBJ2-2; TRBD1 might be the D (6 bases). V lost 6 bases, J lost 6 bases, and 14 bases lay in between. CDR1 is DFQATT, CDR2 SNEGSKA, per germline (reference sequence). This CDR3 contains 13 residues. CDR3 protein: CSASGQGSGELFF. The CDR3 DNA reads as TGCAGTGCCTCCGGGCAGGGGTCCGGGGAGCTGTTTTTT.

The gene calls are TRBV12-5 and TRBJ1-1, with D uncertain. V lost 6 bases and J 7 bases, leaving 6 bases between the germline ends. Germline V gives CDR1 LGHNT, CDR2 FRNRAP. The CDR3 sequence is 10 residues long. Here the CDR3 reads CASGEVEAFF. CDR3 nucleotide sequence: TGTGCTAGTGGGGAGGTTGAAGCTTTCTTT.

The CDR3, as DNA: TGTGCCAGCAGTTTTCAAGGGACAGGGGGTTGGGAGCAGTACTTC. This codes for CASSFQGTGGWEQYF. The V call is TRBV27, the J call TRBJ2-7; 11 nucleotides agree with TRBD1. This CDR3 has 15 residues. The germline V gene encodes CDR1 MNHEY and CDR2 SMNVEV (reference sequence). V shed 3 bases and J 7 bases; nucleotides not matched to a gene: 8.

The chain is built from TRBV20-1 and TRBJ1-4; TRBD1 aligns across 10 bases. From germline, CDR1 is DFQATT and CDR2 SNEGSKA (reference sequence). V dropped 0 bases and J dropped 8; count of bases not matched to a gene: 9. This CDR3 comprises 16 residues. CDR3 sequence (DNA): TGCAGTGCTAGAGAGGACAGGGGGACTGGGCACGAAAAACTGTTTTTT. Amino acids: CSAREDRGTGHEKLFF.

This clonotype was observed many times. The chain employs TRBV15 and TRBJ2-5, with 7 bases fitting TRBD1. CDR1 LNHNV and CDR2 YYDKDF come from the germline V gene (reference sequence). The length of the CDR3 is 14 residues. V shed 3 bases, J shed 5 bases, and the junction held 6 bases outside the gene matches. As DNA, the CDR3 is TGTGCCACCAGCAGGGTAGGGGGCGTCGAGACCCAGTACTTC. Translated: CATSRVGGVETQYF.

This clonotype was counted between two and nine times. The genes are TRBV27 and TRBJ2-1, with D perhaps TRBD1 or TRBD2 (5 bases each). This CDR3 region has 18 residues. Trimming pared 6 bases from V and 0 bases from J, leaving 21 bases between. Germline V gene data show CDR1 as MNHEY and CDR2 as SMNVEV (reference sequence). The CDR3: CASSAGAVRYSSYNEQFF. DNA of the CDR3: TGTGCCAGCAGCGCCGGGGCGGTCAGATATAGCTCCTACAATGAGCAGTTCTTC.

The chain combines TRBV12-3 or TRBV12-4 with TRBJ1-5; 7 nucleotides line up with TRBD1. Trimming at V came to 8 bases and at J to 0 bases, leaving 7 bases not matched to a gene. The CDR3 has 15 amino acids. CDR3 nucleotides: TGTGCCAGCGCTAACCGGGACAGTAGCAATCAGCCCCAGCATTTT. This gives the protein CASANRDSSNQPQHF.

This clonotype was observed at least ten times. The J gene is TRBJ1-2, the V gene TRBV4-2; weak D call: TRBD1 (6 bases). CDR3 length equals 14 residues. V was pared by 1 base and J by 8 bases, with 14 bases between. Germline CDR1 LGHNA, CDR2 YNFKEQ. CDR3 sequence: CASSQGYRAGGYTF. CDR3 bases: TGTGCCAGCAGCCAAGGGTACAGGGCGGGAGGCTACACCTTC.

This clonotype was observed a few times. The chain recombines TRBV20-1 with TRBJ2-7; tentatively, D is TRBD1 (5 bases). Per the germline V gene, CDR1 is DFQATT and CDR2 is SNEGSKA (reference sequence). V lost 0 bases, J lost 0 bases, and 9 bases lay in between. This CDR3 comprises 14 residues. The DNA for the CDR3 is TGCAGTGCTAGAGAAAGACAGTTCTCCTACGAGCAGTACGTC. Translation gives CSARERQFSYEQYV.

This clonotype was recorded a few times. The chain combines TRBV18 with TRBJ2-2, with 10 bases identical to TRBD1. Germline V gene lookup returns CDR1 KGHSH and CDR2 LQKENI. The CDR3 is made up of 16 amino acids. After removal of 0 bases from V and 3 bases from J, the junction contained 1 base not matched to a gene. CDR3 DNA sequence: TGTGCCAGCTCACCACCGGACAGGGGGGACACCGGGGAGCTGTTTTTT. This encodes CASSPPDRGDTGELFF.

This clonotype occurred a few times. The chain's CDR3 is CASSLESSRSTQYF. The CDR3 DNA reads TGTGCCAGCAGCTTAGAGTCCTCGCGGAGTACGCAGTATTTT. V is TRBV7-2 and J is TRBJ2-3; no firm D call. This CDR3 comprises 14 residues. The ends were cut back, 1 base at V and 8 bases at J, with 13 bases in the middle. Germline V gene lookup returns CDR1 SGHTA and CDR2 FQGNSA. Variable domain in full (rest from reference TRBV7-2 and TRBJ2-3): GAGVSQSPSNKVTEKGKDVELRCDPISGHTALYWYRQSLGQGLEFLIYFQGNSAPDKSGLPSDRFSAERTGGSVSTLTIQRTQQEDSAVYLCASSLESSRSTQYFGPGTRLTVL.

The rearrangement joins TRBV30 to TRBJ2-1; 7 bases are a match to TRBD2. CDR1 is GTSNPN, CDR2 SVGIG, per germline (reference sequence). V was pared by 4 bases and J by 6 bases, with 0 bases of the junction left unmatched. The CDR3 is 11 amino acids. DNA of the CDR3: TGTGCCTGGAAGCGGGGCAATGAGCAGTTCTTC. This translates into CAWKRGNEQFF.

Many counts were recorded for this clonotype. The gene calls are TRBV5-1 and TRBJ1-2, with D perhaps matching TRBD1 (6 bases). The CDR3 runs to 14 residues. Germline V gene sequence: CDR1 SGHRS, CDR2 YFSETQ. The germline V and J ends were trimmed by 6 bases and 4 bases, with 16 bases remaining between them. The CDR3 nucleotides read TGCGCCAGCACCAATAGCCCAGGGGCCTATGGCTACACCTTC. This sequence encodes CASTNSPGAYGYTF.

There are many counts of this clonotype. V usage is TRBV28 and J usage is TRBJ2-3; no clear D gene. CDR3 length equals 12 residues. Germline loops: CDR1 MDHEN, CDR2 SYDVKM. V lost 1 base and J lost 5, with 4 bases in between. CDR3 loop: CASSLFIDTQYF. CDR3 sequence (DNA): TGTGCCAGCAGTTTATTTATAGATACGCAGTATTTT.

In this sample, this clonotype turned up a few times. This chain uses TRBV6-2 or TRBV6-3 with TRBJ1-2, with 8 bases identical to TRBD1. Unmatched junction bases numbered 9, after V lost 8 bases and J lost 7 bases. Germline V CDR1 and CDR2: MNHEY, SVGEGT. CDR3 length: 13 amino acids. CDR3 amino acids: CASSDRDGGGYTF. The CDR3 nucleotides are TGTGCCAGCTCGGACAGGGACGGTGGTGGCTACACCTTC.

The chain joins TRBV5-4 to TRBJ2-6; D perhaps matches TRBD2 (7 bases). The CDR3 has 20 amino acids. Per germline, CDR1 SGHNT and CDR2 YYREEE (reference sequence). The V end lost 1 base, the J end lost 2 bases, and 22 bases lay between the germline ends. CDR3 region: CASSLRGESGGLTGANVLTF. As DNA, the CDR3 is TGTGCCAGCAGCTTGAGGGGAGAATCGGGGGGCCTAACTGGGGCCAACGTCCTGACTTTC. Full variable domain (rest looked up from reference TRBV5-4 and TRBJ2-6): ETGVTQSPTHLIKTRGQQVTLRCSSQSGHNTVSWYQQALGQGPQFIFQYYREEENGRGNFPPRFSGLQFPNYSSELNVNALELDDSALYLCASSLRGESGGLTGANVLTFGAGSRLTVL.

Worth noting for this clonotype: The junction shows a germline mismatch at one end, possibly a read error. The rearrangement uses TRBV7-9 and TRBJ2-7, with D unclear. Germline loops: CDR1 SEHNR, CDR2 FQNEAQ (reference sequence). This CDR3 has 11 amino acids. The chain's CDR3 is CASSSRYELYF. CDR3 DNA sequence: TGTGCCAGCAGCTCACGCTACGAGCTGTACTTC.

This clonotype was recorded a few times. The rearrangement joins TRBV4-1 to TRBJ1-1; D gene unclear. Germline V CDR1 and CDR2: MGHRA, YSYEKL. This CDR3 is built from 13 residues. V gave up 2 bases and J gave up 8 bases, with 12 bases separating them. CDR3 bases: TGCGCCAGCAGCCAAACCCCCGGACTGGAAGCTTTCTTT. It encodes CASSQTPGLEAFF.

Only a few counts were recorded for this clonotype. V and J are TRBV25-1 and TRBJ1-1, with no clear D. The germline V and J ends were trimmed by 6 bases and 6 bases, with 8 bases remaining between them. Germline V gives CDR1 MGHDK, CDR2 SYGVNS. This CDR3 has 11 amino acids. For the CDR3, the DNA is TGTGCCAGCAGGTCGGGGTCTGAAGCTTTCTTT. Translating gives CASRSGSEAFF. The full variable domain, with the rest looked up from reference TRBV25-1 and TRBJ1-1, is EADIYQTPRYLVIGTGKKITLECSQTMGHDKMYWYQQDPGMELHLIHYSYGVNSTEKGDLSSESTVSRIRTEHFPLTLESARPSHTSQYLCASRSGSEAFFGQGTRLTVV.

In this sample, this clonotype turned up a few times. This sequence joins TRBV20-1 and TRBJ1-1, with 7 bases identical to TRBD1. CDR3 length: 14 residues. The J segment lost 4 bases and the V segment lost 3 bases, leaving 8 bases of the junction unmatched. Germline lookup yields CDR1 DFQATT and CDR2 SNEGSKA (reference sequence). CDR3 loop: CSASRQGSSTEAFF. The CDR3 DNA is TGCAGTGCTAGTCGACAGGGATCCTCCACTGAAGCTTTCTTT.

This clonotype was recorded a few times. The rearrangement links TRBV30 to TRBJ2-5; 7 positions match TRBD2. CDR1 and CDR2 (germline): GTSNPN, SVGIG (reference sequence). The ends lost 0 bases at V and 5 bases at J; junction bases unmatched: 3. CDR3 size: 13 residues. Here the CDR3 reads CAWSVQGGETQYF. DNA of the CDR3: TGTGCCTGGAGTGTTCAGGGAGGGGAGACCCAGTACTTC.